The T cell receptor beta chain described here comes from a study of T cell responses to AZD1222 COVID-19 vaccine. Sequencing used immunoSEQ multiplex PCR; TCRdb keeps in-frame clones, though not all of them. This repertoire shows 150,000 to 200,000 clones, roughly nine tenths found once; its top ten account for under 4%. Trimming took 0 bases from V and 0 from J, leaving 9 bases between them. Germline V gene lookup returns CDR1 SNHLY and CDR2 FYNNEI. This CDR3 comprises 15 residues. A remark on this clone: The antigen remains unidentified.

General study points: Spike regions recognized by vaccine-associated CD4 TCRs spanned the protein, led by 160-218 and 743-854.

The material sequenced was peripheral blood, taken 28 days after the second AZD1222 dose. This sequence joins TRBV2 and TRBJ2-7; possible D gene TRBD1, 6 bases. This sequence was found in an adult who received the AZD1222 COVID-19 vaccine. The CDR3 region is CASSEAVGGSYEQYF. The CDR3 coding sequence is TGTGCCAGCAGTGAAGCTGTAGGGGGCTCCTACGAGCAGTACTTC. The whole variable domain, remainder taken from reference TRBV2 and TRBJ2-7, is EPEVTQTPSHQVTQMGQEVILRCVPISNHLYFYWYRQILGQKVEFLVSFYNNEISEKSEIFDDQFSVERPDGSNFTLKIRSTKLEDSAMYFCASSEAVGGSYEQYFGPGTRLTVT.